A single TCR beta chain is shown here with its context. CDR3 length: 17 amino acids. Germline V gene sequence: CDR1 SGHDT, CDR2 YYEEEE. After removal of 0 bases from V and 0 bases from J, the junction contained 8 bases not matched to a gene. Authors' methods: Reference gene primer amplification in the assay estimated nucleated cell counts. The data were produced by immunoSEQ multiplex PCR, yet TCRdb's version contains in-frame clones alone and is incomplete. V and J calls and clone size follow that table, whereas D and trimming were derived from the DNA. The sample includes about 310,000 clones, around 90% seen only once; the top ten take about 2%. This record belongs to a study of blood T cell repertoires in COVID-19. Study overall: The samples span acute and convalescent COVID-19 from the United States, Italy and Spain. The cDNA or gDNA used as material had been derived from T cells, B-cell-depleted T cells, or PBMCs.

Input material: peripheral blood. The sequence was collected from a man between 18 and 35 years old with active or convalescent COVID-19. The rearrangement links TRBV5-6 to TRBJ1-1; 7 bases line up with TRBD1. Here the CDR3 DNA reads TGTGCCAGCAGCTTGGCCAGACAGGGCCTCATGAACACTGAAGCTTTCTTT. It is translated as CASSLARQGLMNTEAFF.